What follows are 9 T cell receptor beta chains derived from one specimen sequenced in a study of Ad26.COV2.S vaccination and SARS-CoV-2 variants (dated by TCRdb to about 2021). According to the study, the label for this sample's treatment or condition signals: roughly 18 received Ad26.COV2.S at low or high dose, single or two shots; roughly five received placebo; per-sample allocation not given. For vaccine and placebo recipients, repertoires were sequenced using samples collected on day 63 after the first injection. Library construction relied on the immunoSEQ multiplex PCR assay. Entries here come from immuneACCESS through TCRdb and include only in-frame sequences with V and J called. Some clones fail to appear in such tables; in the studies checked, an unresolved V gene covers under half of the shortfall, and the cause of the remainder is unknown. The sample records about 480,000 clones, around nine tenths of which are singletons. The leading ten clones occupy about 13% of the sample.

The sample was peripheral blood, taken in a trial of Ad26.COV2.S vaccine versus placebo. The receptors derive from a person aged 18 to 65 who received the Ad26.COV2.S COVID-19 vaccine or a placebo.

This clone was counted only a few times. CDR3 sequence (DNA): TGCGCCAGCAGTCTTGCGGGACACTTGACGAATTCACCCCTCCACTTT. Translated: CASSLAGHLTNSPLHF. This chain uses TRBV5-1 with TRBJ1-6; possibly TRBD1 for D (6 bases). With 5 bases removed from V and 7 bases from J, the gap between germline ends came to 19 bases. The CDR3 has 16 residues. Germline V gene data show CDR1 as SGHRS and CDR2 as YFSETQ.

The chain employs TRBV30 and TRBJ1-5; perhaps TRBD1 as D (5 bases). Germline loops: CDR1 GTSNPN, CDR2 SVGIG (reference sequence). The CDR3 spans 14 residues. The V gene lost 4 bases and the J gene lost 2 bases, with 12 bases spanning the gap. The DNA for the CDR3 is TGTGCCTGGACCAACGGGGGTGGCAATCAGCCCCAGCATTTT. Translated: CAWTNGGGNQPQHF.

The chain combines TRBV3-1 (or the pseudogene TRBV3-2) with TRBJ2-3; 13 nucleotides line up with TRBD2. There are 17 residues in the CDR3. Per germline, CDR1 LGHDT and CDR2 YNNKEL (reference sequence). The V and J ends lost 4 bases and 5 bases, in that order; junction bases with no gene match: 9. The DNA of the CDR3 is TGTGCCAGCAGCCCCGGGCTACTAGCGGGAGGGAGAGATACGCAGTATTTT. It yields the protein CASSPGLLAGGRDTQYF.

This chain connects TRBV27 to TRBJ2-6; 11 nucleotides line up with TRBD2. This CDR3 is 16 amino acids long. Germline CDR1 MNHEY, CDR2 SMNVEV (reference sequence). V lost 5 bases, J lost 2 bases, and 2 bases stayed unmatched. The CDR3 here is CASSEGLAAGANVLTF. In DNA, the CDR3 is TGTGCCAGCAGTGAGGGACTAGCGGCTGGGGCCAACGTCCTGACTTTC.

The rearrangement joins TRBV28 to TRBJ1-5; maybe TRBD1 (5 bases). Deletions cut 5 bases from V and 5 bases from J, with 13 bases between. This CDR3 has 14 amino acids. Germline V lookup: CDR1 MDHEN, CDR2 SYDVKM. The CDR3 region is CASSQQATHQPQHF. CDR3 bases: TGTGCCAGCAGTCAACAGGCTACCCATCAGCCCCAGCATTTT.

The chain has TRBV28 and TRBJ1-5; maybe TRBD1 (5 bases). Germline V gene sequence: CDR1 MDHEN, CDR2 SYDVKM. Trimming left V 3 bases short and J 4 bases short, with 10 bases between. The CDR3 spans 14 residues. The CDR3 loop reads CASSLSGWNQPQHF. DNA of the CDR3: TGTGCCAGCAGTTTGTCAGGGTGGAATCAGCCCCAGCATTTT.

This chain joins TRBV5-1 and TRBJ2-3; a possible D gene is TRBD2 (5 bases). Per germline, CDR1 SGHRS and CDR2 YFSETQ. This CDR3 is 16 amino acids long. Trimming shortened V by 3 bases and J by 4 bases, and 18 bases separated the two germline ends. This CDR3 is CASSSGLFLRADTQYF. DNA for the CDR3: TGCGCCAGCAGCTCCGGACTCTTCCTCCGGGCAGATACGCAGTATTTT.

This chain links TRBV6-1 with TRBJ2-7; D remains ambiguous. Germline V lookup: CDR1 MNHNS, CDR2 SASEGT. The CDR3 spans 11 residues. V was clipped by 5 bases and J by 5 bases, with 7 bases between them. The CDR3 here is CASSRRDEQYF. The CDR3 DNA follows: TGTGCCAGCAGTCGTAGGGACGAGCAGTACTTC.

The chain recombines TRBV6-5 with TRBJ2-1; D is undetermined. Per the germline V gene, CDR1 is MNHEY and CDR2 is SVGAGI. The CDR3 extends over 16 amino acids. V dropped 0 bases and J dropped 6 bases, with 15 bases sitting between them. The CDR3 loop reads CASSYSKYSATNEQFF. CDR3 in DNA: TGTGCCAGCAGTTACTCGAAGTATTCCGCTACCAATGAGCAGTTCTTC.